This T cell receptor beta chain emerged from a study of T cells in localized non-small cell lung cancer. Study results and limitations: Because sequencing included only one region (of the tumor), heterogeneity remains possible.

A note on this clone: Its antigen is not known.

Clones were sequenced by immunoSEQ multiplex PCR, and TCRdb holds only the in-frame ones, with some missing. Here the sample spans almost 5,500 clones, about a third being singletons. The CDR3 totals 15 residues. Per the germline V gene, CDR1 is SGHRS and CDR2 is YFSETQ. J gave up 7 bases and V 4 bases, and 10 bases lay outside the gene matches. This chain uses TRBV5-1 with TRBJ2-3; 9 bases fit TRBD2. The starting material was lung tumor tissue, obtained before any cancer treatment. This receptor was taken from a male donor aged 60 or older with stage I squamous cell lung carcinoma. The CDR3 bases are TGCGCCAGCAGCGAATTGCGGGGGGGTTCATATACGCAGTATTTT. This translates into CASSELRGGSYTQYF.